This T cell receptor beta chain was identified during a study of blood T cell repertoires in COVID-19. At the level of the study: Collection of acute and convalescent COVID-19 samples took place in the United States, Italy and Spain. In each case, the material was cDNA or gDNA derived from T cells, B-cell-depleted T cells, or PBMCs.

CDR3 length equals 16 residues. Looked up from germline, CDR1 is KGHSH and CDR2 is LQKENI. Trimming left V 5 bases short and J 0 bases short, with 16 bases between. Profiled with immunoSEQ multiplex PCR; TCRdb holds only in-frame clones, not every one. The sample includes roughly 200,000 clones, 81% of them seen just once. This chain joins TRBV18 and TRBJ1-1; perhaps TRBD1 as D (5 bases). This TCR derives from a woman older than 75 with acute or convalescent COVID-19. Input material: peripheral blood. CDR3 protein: CASSASSTEMNTEAFF. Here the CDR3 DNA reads TGTGCCAGCTCAGCAAGCTCGACAGAAATGAACACTGAAGCTTTCTTT. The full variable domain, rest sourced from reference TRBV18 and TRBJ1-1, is NAGVMQNPRHLVRRRGQEARLRCSPMKGHSHVYWYRQLPEEGLKFMVYLQKENIIDESGMPKERFSAEFPKEGPSILRIQQVVRGDSAAYFCASSASSTEMNTEAFFGQGTRLTVV.